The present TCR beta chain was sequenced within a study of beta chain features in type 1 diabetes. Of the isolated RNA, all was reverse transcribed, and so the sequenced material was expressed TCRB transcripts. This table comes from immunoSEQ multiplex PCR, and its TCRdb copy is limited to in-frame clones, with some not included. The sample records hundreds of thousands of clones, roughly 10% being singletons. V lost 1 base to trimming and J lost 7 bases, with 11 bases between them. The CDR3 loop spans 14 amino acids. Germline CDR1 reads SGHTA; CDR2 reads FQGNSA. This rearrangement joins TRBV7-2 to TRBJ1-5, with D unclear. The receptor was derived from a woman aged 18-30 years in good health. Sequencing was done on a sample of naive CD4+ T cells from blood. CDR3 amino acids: CASSLEDGYQPQHF. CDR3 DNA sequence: TGTGCCAGCAGCTTAGAGGACGGGTACCAGCCCCAGCATTTT.